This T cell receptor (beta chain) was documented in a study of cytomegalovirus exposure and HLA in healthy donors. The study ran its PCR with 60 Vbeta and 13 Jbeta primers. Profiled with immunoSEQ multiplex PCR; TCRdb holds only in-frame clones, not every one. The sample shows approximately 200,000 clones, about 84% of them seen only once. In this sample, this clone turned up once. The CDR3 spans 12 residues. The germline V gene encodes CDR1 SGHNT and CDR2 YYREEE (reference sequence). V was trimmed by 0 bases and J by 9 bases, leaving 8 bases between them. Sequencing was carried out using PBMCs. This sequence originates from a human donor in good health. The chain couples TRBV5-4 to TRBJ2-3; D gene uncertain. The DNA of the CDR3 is TGTGCCAGCAGCTTGGACTACCTGACGCAGTATTTT. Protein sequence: CASSLDYLTQYF.